This TCR beta chain was captured in a study of CD8+ T cells in alopecia areata. Whole-study results and caveats: Sequence data from scalp samples additionally include resident alphabeta T cells of normal skin.

Looked up from germline, CDR1 is SQVTM and CDR2 is ANQGSEA. The CDR3 totals 12 residues. Trimming shortened V by 2 bases and J by 4 bases, and 8 bases separated the two germline ends. Cell sorting was applied to PBMCs, and CD4+ and CD8+ T cells were collected. Details on this clone: Its matching antigen is unknown.

cDNA prepared by RNA extraction and subsequent reverse transcription served as the template for sequencing. Clones were read by immunoSEQ multiplex PCR, and TCRdb kept only the in-frame ones, dropping some. This table holds roughly 150,000 clones, about 54% found once. The sequenced material came from CD4+ T cells sorted from blood. This clonotype originated in a human donor in good health. The chain is built from TRBV29-1 and TRBJ2-5; D possibly corresponds to TRBD2 (5 bases). The DNA for the CDR3 is TGCAGCGTTGAAAGCGGCGGAGAGACCCAGTACTTC. Amino acid sequence: CSVESGGETQYF.